This T cell receptor (beta chain) was observed in a study of cytotoxic CD8 clonotypes in ibrutinib-treated CLL. Method: immunoSEQ multiplex PCR; TCRdb's copy keeps in-frame clones and lacks some. The table records about 120,000 clones, roughly 88% of them present only once. V gave up 1 base and J gave up 2 bases; unmatched junction bases: 8. The CDR3 contains 16 residues. Germline assignment: CDR1 SGHVS and CDR2 FQNEAQ. The material sequenced was PBMCs, taken after 24 months of ibrutinib treatment. The chain combines TRBV7-8 with TRBJ2-7, with 7 bases lining up with TRBD2. The clonotype originates from a human donor with chronic lymphocytic leukemia. CDR3 loop: CASSLVAGAATYEQYF. The CDR3 DNA reads TGTGCCAGCAGCTTAGTTGCGGGAGCCGCTACCTACGAGCAGTACTTC.